The rows below give T cell receptor beta chains drawn from one sample of a study of T cells in Graves' hyperthyroidism and ophthalmopathy. MiXCR was run by TCRdb on the multiplex PCR reads, yielding one entry per CDR3 protein. Of some 620,000 distinct CDR3 sequences listed, around 15% were seen once; the top ten hold approximately 3.8%. Sequencing was performed on blood. These receptors originate from a woman in her 30s with Graves' hyperthyroidism. CDR3s include the opening cysteine and the closing phenylalanine or tryptophan.

V	length	CDR3
TRBV5-1	15	CASSLDPGDYNEQFF
TRBV20-1	15	CSARDRSNGQETQYF
TRBV7-9	15	CASSLGQGDGNIQYF
TRBV3-1	14	CASSPRDRTGELFF
TRBV20-1	12	CSASGSYNEQFF
TRBV10-3	11	CAIGTADTQYF
TRBV30	16	CAWSRTGVSRDYGYTF
TRBV18	16	CASSPPTGTGANVLTF
TRBV7-2	17	CASSLVSQGGFGQPQHF
TRBV29-1	14	CSVEGGRRTDTQYF
TRBV10-2	14	CASRSSGSTYEQYF
TRBV2	12	CASSDRGQPQHF
TRBV28	15	CASSFGGRGRTEAFF
TRBV20-1	12	CSASGAEVEAFF
TRBV12-3/TRBV12-4	14	CAGSSDSLNTEAFF
TRBV14	13	CASSQFRAREQYF
TRBV5-4	14	CASSTDYNTGELFF
TRBV12-3/TRBV12-4	13	CASSFRPDYGYTF
TRBV5-8	18	CASSSPQALPGGADTQYF
TRBV4-1	17	CASSQDPATIAIGELFF
TRBV7-3	15	CASSPGLLRQETQYF
TRBV7-9	16	CASSPAGTVGNTEAFF
TRBV7-6	17	CASSSYPGTGEDDEQFF
TRBV6-6	12	CASSYSGKGYTF
TRBV2	15	CASSRTYPGADTQYF
TRBV28	13	CASSRAGRDGYTF
TRBV5-1	16	CASSLMRPSSYNEQFF
TRBV10-3	14	CAISDIDSSYEQYF
TRBV30	13	CAWSPTGYNEQFF
TRBV20-1	16	CSAILRDLYCNQPQHF
TRBV28	17	CASRGWEPGLVYNEQFF
TRBV20-1	11	CSATGLRRAFF
TRBV20-1	14	CSATGLAGNNEQFF
TRBV6-2/TRBV6-3	14	CASSYGRRDYGYTF
TRBV20-1	15	CSARDSRRDTYEQYF
TRBV28	13	CASRQTGHRIQYF
TRBV20-1	16	CSARDFKAVSGNTIYF
TRBV5-6	20	CASSLVGLAVSWAPYNEQFF
TRBV7-3	15	CASSLTLREGNEQFF
TRBV30	16	CAWSAPPTAGSNTQYF
TRBV18	14	CASSPQGQGTEAFF
TRBV28	15	CASRPGTSNVDTQYF
TRBV20-1	14	CSALRGRGSYEQYF
TRBV2	13	CASNSADLFGYTF
TRBV27	14	CASSPGTALYGYTF
TRBV18	14	CASSPETDPYEQYF
TRBV6-2/TRBV6-3	12	CASRTGTGELFF
TRBV18	13	CASSLTGIYGYTF
TRBV2	14	CASKSGTAAYEQYF
TRBV12-3/TRBV12-4	16	CASSFTGTGSVNEQFF
TRBV28	13	CASKIQVNTEAFF
TRBV7-9	21	CASSLASGTSGSSQRYNEQFF
TRBV13	14	CASSPQTNIYEQFF
TRBV7-3	19	CASSSWIEREGLKSDTQYF
TRBV6-1	13	CASSGQVADTQYF
TRBV7-9	9	CAFTGGAFF